The clone carrying this T cell receptor beta chain was seen once. This specimen belongs to a study of cytomegalovirus exposure and HLA in healthy donors. 60 Vbeta and 13 Jbeta primers were used in PCR. The method was immunoSEQ multiplex PCR; TCRdb's version includes in-frame clones alone and lacks a portion of them. The sample holds some 150,000 clones, about 75% seen once. With V trimmed by 8 bases and J by 4 bases, 12 bases remained unmatched. The CDR3 sequence is 15 residues long. Germline assignment: CDR1 SGHTA and CDR2 FQGNSA. The receptor was isolated from a male donor in good health and CMV-seronegative. The rearrangement links TRBV7-2 to TRBJ2-7; 9 bases fit TRBD2. The sequencing sample was made of PBMCs. DNA of the CDR3: TGTGCCAGCCGGCTCGGGCGGGGGGGCATGTACGAGCAGTACTTC. It is translated as CASRLGRGGMYEQYF. Combining the CDR3 with reference TRBV7-2 and TRBJ2-7 gives the whole variable domain GAGVSQSPSNKVTEKGKDVELRCDPISGHTALYWYRQSLGQGLEFLIYFQGNSAPDKSGLPSDRFSAERTGGSVSTLTIQRTQQEDSAVYLCASRLGRGGMYEQYFGPGTRLTVT.